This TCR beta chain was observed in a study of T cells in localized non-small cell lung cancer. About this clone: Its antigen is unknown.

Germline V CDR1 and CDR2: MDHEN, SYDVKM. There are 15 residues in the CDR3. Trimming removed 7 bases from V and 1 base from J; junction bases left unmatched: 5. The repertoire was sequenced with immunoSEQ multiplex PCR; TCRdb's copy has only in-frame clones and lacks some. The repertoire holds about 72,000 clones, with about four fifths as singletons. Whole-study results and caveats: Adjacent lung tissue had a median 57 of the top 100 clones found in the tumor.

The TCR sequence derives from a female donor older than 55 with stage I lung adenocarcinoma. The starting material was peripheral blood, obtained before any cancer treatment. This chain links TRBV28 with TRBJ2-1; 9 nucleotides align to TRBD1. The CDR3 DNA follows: TGTGCCAGCATGGGGACAGGGCGATCCTACAATGAGCAGTTCTTC. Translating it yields CASMGTGRSYNEQFF.